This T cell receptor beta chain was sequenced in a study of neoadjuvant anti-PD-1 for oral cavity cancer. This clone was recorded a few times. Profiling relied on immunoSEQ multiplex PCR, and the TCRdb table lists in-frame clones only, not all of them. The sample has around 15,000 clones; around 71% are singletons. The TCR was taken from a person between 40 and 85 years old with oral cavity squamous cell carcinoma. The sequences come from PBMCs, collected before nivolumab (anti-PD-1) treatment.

CDR3 loop: CASSPASLGARDSNQPQHF. The DNA for the CDR3 is TGTGCCAGCAGTCCCGCCTCCTTGGGGGCGCGGGATAGCAATCAGCCCCAGCATTTT. This chain connects TRBV27 to TRBJ1-5; maybe TRBD1 (6 bases). The V end lost 5 bases, the J end lost 0 bases, and 23 bases lay between the germline ends. CDR1 MNHEY and CDR2 SMNVEV come from the germline V gene (reference sequence). The CDR3 spans 19 residues.